The rows below give T cell receptor beta chains drawn from one sample of a study of spatial heterogeneity in lung cancer. TCRdb re-derived calls from the 5' RACE reads in MiXCR, one entry per CDR3 protein. Of around 95,000 distinct CDR3 sequences listed, approximately 4.4% are singletons. Source: lung tumor tissue, taken at surgery. Receptors originate from a male donor with early-stage non-small cell lung cancer. Both conserved end residues are part of each CDR3. A D gene is named only where the DNA matches it firmly. For some rows the clone size is stated as once, few or many, or as a class when expanded; others skip it.

many	NA	TRBV5-1	TRBJ1-1	13	TGCGCCAGCAGCTGGAGGGAGAACACTGAAGCTTTCTTT	CASSWRENTEAFF
many	TRBD1	TRBV5-1	TRBJ2-7	16	TGCGCCAGCAGCCCCTTCCCCAGGGGGCGCGTAGGCGAGCAGTACTTC	CASSPFPRGRVGEQYF
many	NA	TRBV7-9	TRBJ2-1	16	TGTGCCAGCAGCACCCCCTTGGGGGACCACTACAATGAGCAGTTCTTC	CASSTPLGDHYNEQFF
few	TRBD2	TRBV20-1	TRBJ2-3	12	TGCAGCACGACTAGCGGTGCTTATACGCAGTATTTT	CSTTSGAYTQYF
medium-sized	NA	TRBV12-3/TRBV12-4	TRBJ2-7	14	TGTGCCAGCAGTTTTCTACCCGAGGTAAACGAGCAGTACTTC	CASSFLPEVNEQYF
NA	TRBD1	TRBV12-3/TRBV12-4	TRBJ2-2	15	TGTGCCAGCAGTACCGGACAGGGGAACACCGGGGAGCTGTTTTTT	CASSTGQGNTGELFF
few	NA	TRBV28	TRBJ1-4	14	TGTGCCAGCAGTTCACATTTAACTAATGAAAAACTGTTTTTT	CASSSHLTNEKLFF
many	TRBD1	TRBV7-2	TRBJ2-5	14	TGTGCCAGCAGCTTAGCATTAGGGGGCAAGACCCAGTACTTC	CASSLALGGKTQYF
many	NA	TRBV5-1	TRBJ2-3	14	TGCGCCAGCAGCTTGGCTCAGCCCACAGATACGCAGTATTTT	CASSLAQPTDTQYF
many	TRBD2	TRBV20-1	TRBJ2-1	17	TGCAGTGCTAGAGATTTCGGACTAGCGGGCCTTCGGAATGAGCAGTTCTTC	CSARDFGLAGLRNEQFF
many	NA	TRBV7-2	TRBJ2-2	13	TGTGCCAGCAGCTTAGAACGGACCGGGGAGCTGTTTTTT	CASSLERTGELFF
NA	NA	TRBV11-2	TRBJ2-5	14	TGTGCCAGCAGTCCGGACTGGTCTCAAGAGACCCAGTACTTC	CASSPDWSQETQYF
many	NA	TRBV5-1	TRBJ2-7	12	TGCGCCAGCAGCACGGACGGTTACGAGCAGTACTTC	CASSTDGYEQYF
many	NA	TRBV6-2/TRBV6-3	TRBJ1-2	12	TGTGCCAGCAGTTTGGCCAACTATGGCTACACCTTC	CASSLANYGYTF
NA	TRBD1	TRBV5-5	TRBJ2-5	14	TGTACCAGCAGCCCCCGGACAGGACAAGAGACCCAGTACTTC	CTSSPRTGQETQYF
many	NA	TRBV30	TRBJ2-1	8	TGTGCCGCGGGGGAGCAGTTCTTC	CAAGEQFF
many	NA	TRBV4-1	TRBJ1-2	14	TGCGCCAGCAGCCAAGATACGGATGGCTATGGCTACACCTTC	CASSQDTDGYGYTF
many	TRBD2	TRBV11-1	TRBJ2-7	16	TGTGCCAGCCAGGCGGGAGCTTCCGTCGACCACTACGAGCAGTACTTC	CASQAGASVDHYEQYF
few	NA	TRBV4-2	TRBJ1-2	14	TGTGCCAGCAGCCCCGGACCCACTGTGGGTGGCTACACCTTC	CASSPGPTVGGYTF
many	NA	TRBV30	TRBJ2-2	15	TGTGCCTGGAGTAGAACAGGGAGGAACACCGGGGAGCTGTTTTTT	CAWSRTGRNTGELFF
many	TRBD2	TRBV27	TRBJ2-7	15	TGTGCCAGCAGAATAGCGGGAGTTGATGGGGACGAGCAGTACTTC	CASRIAGVDGDEQYF
many	TRBD2	TRBV2	TRBJ2-1	14	TGTGCCAGCAGTGATACTAGCGGGAGTAATGAGCAGTTCTTC	CASSDTSGSNEQFF
many	NA	TRBV4-2	TRBJ2-4	11	TGTGCCAGCAGCCAAGCGAACATTCAGTACTTC	CASSQANIQYF
many	TRBD1	TRBV28	TRBJ2-2	14	TGTGCCAGCAGTCTGACAGGGGTAACCGGGGAGCTGTTTTTT	CASSLTGVTGELFF
few	NA	TRBV29-1	TRBJ1-1	11	TGCAGCGTTGATGACAACACTGAAGCTTTCTTT	CSVDDNTEAFF
many	NA	TRBV29-1	TRBJ2-1	12	TGCAGCGTTGACCGGGGATACAATGAGCAGTTCTTC	CSVDRGYNEQFF
many	TRBD2	TRBV28	TRBJ2-3	16	TGTGCCAGCAGGGGCTTATCTAGCGGCCGCACAGATACGCAGTATTTT	CASRGLSSGRTDTQYF
many	TRBD1	TRBV3-1	TRBJ1-3	13	TGTGCCAGCCAACAGGGGGGTGGAAACACCATATATTTT	CASQQGGGNTIYF
many	TRBD2	TRBV30	TRBJ2-1	14	TGTGCCTGGAACCTAGCGGTCTCCTACAATGAGCAGTTCTTC	CAWNLAVSYNEQFF
many	TRBD2	TRBV10-3	TRBJ2-7	17	TGTGCCATCAGTGAGTGGCGGGGCCTTAGCGGGATATACGAGCAGTACTTC	CAISEWRGLSGIYEQYF
many	NA	TRBV20-1	TRBJ2-3	11	TGCAGTGCTGGGCCTCAACATACGCAGTATTTT	CSAGPQHTQYF
many	TRBD1	TRBV4-1	TRBJ1-2	14	TGCGCCAGCAGCCAAGTGGGGACAGGGGATGGCTACACCTTC	CASSQVGTGDGYTF
many	NA	TRBV5-1	TRBJ1-2	13	TGCGCCAGCAGCTTGGCAGGGTTCAATGGCTACACCTTC	CASSLAGFNGYTF
many	TRBD2	TRBV3-1	TRBJ2-1	15	TGTGCCAGCAGCCCCGGGACTAGCGGAGGGGAGGAGCAGTTCTTC	CASSPGTSGGEEQFF
many	NA	TRBV3-1	TRBJ1-1	14	TGTGCCAGCAGCCAAGAGTCGGGTATCGGTGAAGCTTTCTTT	CASSQESGIGEAFF
many	NA	TRBV2	TRBJ2-3	17	TGTGCCAGCAGTGAAGGGATGGGGTTGAGGCTGGCAGATACGCAGTATTTT	CASSEGMGLRLADTQYF
many	NA	TRBV7-8	TRBJ2-3	15	TGTGCCAGCAGCTTAGCGCCGGGACGACCAGATACGCAGTATTTT	CASSLAPGRPDTQYF